This TCR beta chain was obtained from a study of regulatory T cells in long-lasting Graves disease (TCRdb year 2021). General notes on the study: Persistent Graves' disease meant more than 5 years of antithyroid drug treatment with TSH receptor autoantibodies that stayed positive. This study used TCR sequencing and RNA sequencing of peripheral blood to compare persistent Graves' disease patients against newly diagnosed Graves' disease patients. The study was registered as a clinical trial and conducted in China. A total of about 35 samples underwent TCR sequencing: around 13 from persistent and around 20 from newly diagnosed Graves' disease patients. Persistent Graves' disease patients in the clinical cohort had taken antithyroid drugs for about 10.3 years on average. The investigation overall reported the following: The small sample size was acknowledged by the authors as a limitation that may reduce accuracy. A larger number of public clonotypes was shared among persistent patients (more than 2,500) than among newly diagnosed patients (approximately 930). Preferential use of TRBV28, TRBJ1-2 and TRBJ2-5 was observed in persistent disease, whereas TRBV20-1 and TRBJ2-1 were favored in newly diagnosed disease. Compared with newly diagnosed patients, patients with persistent Graves' disease had lower TCR Shannon entropy and fewer highly expanded clones, which suggests clonal expansion. Only peripheral blood was studied, because thyroid tissue, the primary lesion, was inaccessible. Only the TCR beta chain was sequenced and analyzed.

The library was generated by multiplex PCR. Sequencing was performed on an Illumina HiSeq 4000. iRepertoire HTBI primers and Arm-PCR amplification of CDR3 regions were used to construct TCR beta libraries. Before sequencing, the PCR products underwent gel purification. The source study handled its data this way. Gene usage analysis of CDR3 amino acid clonotypes used the roughly 60 TRBV and around 13 TRBJ segments found across samples. COPE and FqMerger were used to merge the filtered high-quality paired reads into contigs. BLAST was used to align contigs to the IMGT TRBV, TRBD and TRBJ reference genes, and CDR3 was defined following IMGT. Clonotypes above 0.1% frequency were classified as highly expanded clones. Shannon entropy served as the measure of repertoire diversity, while the Gini coefficient captured V-J evenness. Clonotypes shared by more than one individual were considered public. TCRdb cleaned the public reads at Q25 with fastp, built clones with MiXCR and kept in-frame beta chains. All rows with the same CDR3 protein become a single entry with the most common DNA and genes. Here the V and J calls rest on TCRdb's processing, not on the authors' analysis. For this sample there are hundreds of thousands of distinct CDR3 sequences; about 20% appear just once. In total, the top ten clones hold under 9% of the sample.

CDR1 is given as MDHEN and CDR2 as SYDVKM, both from the germline V gene. Cut back by 7 bases and 6 bases, the V and J ends lie 9 bases apart. The CDR3 holds 12 amino acids from the cysteine to the phenylalanine. Of the read, only the CDR3 DNA is kept; its 36 bases are in frame from base 1. This clonotype was observed a few times. The clone's antigen remains unknown. No qualities accompany the bases; no much larger clone lies one base away. The label giving this sample's time point can be read as: persistent/refractory GD, antithyroid drugs over 5 years with positive TRAb. For both TCR sequencing and RNA sequencing, RNA was extracted from PBMCs in TRIzol. The diagnosis of Graves' disease followed American Thyroid Association guidelines. Patients for the study were recruited at an endocrinology department in Xi'an, China. From each patient, approximately 10 milliliters of peripheral blood was collected into an EDTA anticoagulant tube. PBMCs were isolated by Ficoll Paque Plus density gradient separation without further T cell sorting. An Agilent 2100 Bioanalyzer and agarose gel were used to assess RNA quality, and a NanoDrop 2000 was used to measure RNA concentration.

This TCR was recovered from a female donor with Graves disease. The chain was built from TRBV28 and TRBJ2-2, with a tentative D call of TRBD1 or TRBD2, each matching 5 bases. Source: peripheral blood mononuclear cells (PBMCs), taken when the disease was refractory, from a patient treated with antithyroid drugs. The DNA is as follows: TGTGCCAGCAACCTGGGGGCCGGGGAGCTGTTTTTT. Translated, it gives CASNLGAGELFF.